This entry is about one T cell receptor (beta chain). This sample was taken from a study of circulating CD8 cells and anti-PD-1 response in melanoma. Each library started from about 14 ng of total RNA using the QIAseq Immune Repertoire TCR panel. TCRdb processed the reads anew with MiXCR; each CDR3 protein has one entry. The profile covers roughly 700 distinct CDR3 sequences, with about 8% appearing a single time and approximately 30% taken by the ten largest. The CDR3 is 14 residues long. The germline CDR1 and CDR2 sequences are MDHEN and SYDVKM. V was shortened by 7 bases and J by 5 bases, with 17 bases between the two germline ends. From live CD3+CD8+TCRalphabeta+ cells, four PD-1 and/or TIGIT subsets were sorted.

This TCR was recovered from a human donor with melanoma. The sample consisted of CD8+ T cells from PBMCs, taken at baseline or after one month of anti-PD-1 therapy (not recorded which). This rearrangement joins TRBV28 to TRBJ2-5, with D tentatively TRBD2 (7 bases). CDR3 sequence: CASTPTRGGETQYF. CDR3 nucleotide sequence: TGTGCCAGCACCCCGACAAGGGGGGGGGAGACCCAGTACTTC. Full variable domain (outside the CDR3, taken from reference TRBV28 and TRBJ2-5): DVKVTQSSRYLVKRTGEKVFLECVQDMDHENMFWYRQDPGLGLRLIYFSYDVKMKEKGDIPEGYSVSREKKERFSLILESASTNQTSMYLCASTPTRGGETQYFGPGTRLLVL.